What follows are 25 T cell receptor beta chains derived from one specimen sequenced in a study of cytotoxic CD8 clonotypes in ibrutinib-treated CLL. The repertoire was sequenced with immunoSEQ multiplex PCR; TCRdb's copy has only in-frame clones and lacks some. The sample has some 310,000 clones, almost 80% seen once; the top ten hold more than 6%. The sample here was PBMCs, taken before ibrutinib treatment. Every receptor here comes from a human donor with chronic lymphocytic leukemia.

This clone has only one observation. The chain joins TRBV29-1 to TRBJ2-7, with 8 bases identical to TRBD1. This CDR3 has 13 amino acids. Germline-derived CDR1 and CDR2 are SQVTM and ANQGSEA. The V and J ends lost 6 bases and 0 bases, in that order; junction bases with no gene match: 4. The CDR3 sequence: CSVMTGVSYEQYF. CDR3 DNA sequence: TGCAGCGTGATGACAGGGGTCTCCTACGAGCAGTACTTC.

The chain recombines TRBV19 with TRBJ2-1, with 8 bases fitting TRBD1. The germline CDR1 and CDR2 sequences are LNHDA and SQIVND (reference sequence). The CDR3 length is 15 residues. The junction had 12 bases not matched to a gene; V was cut back by 6 bases and J by 8 bases. The CDR3 sequence: CASRLSRTGNYEQFF. As DNA, the CDR3 is TGTGCCAGTAGGCTCTCGAGGACAGGGAACTATGAGCAGTTCTTC.

This chain joins TRBV28 and TRBJ1-4; TRBD1 is a possible D gene (5 bases). CDR3 length: 14 amino acids. The V and J ends lost 6 bases and 8 bases respectively, with 16 bases between them. Germline assignment: CDR1 MDHEN and CDR2 SYDVKM. CDR3 in DNA: TGTGCCAGCAGCCCCACGGGGGAGCGGGAAAAACTGTTTTTT. As protein: CASSPTGEREKLFF.

J is TRBJ1-1 and V is TRBV9; D call uncertain. Trimming shortened V by 0 bases and J by 4 bases, and 16 bases separated the two germline ends. This CDR3 contains 16 residues. The germline CDR1 and CDR2 sequences are SGDLS and YYNGEE. The CDR3 is CASSVGQAGGSTEAFF. CDR3 DNA sequence: TGTGCCAGCAGCGTAGGGCAGGCGGGAGGATCCACTGAAGCTTTCTTT. Full variable domain (rest looked up from reference TRBV9 and TRBJ1-1): DSGVTQTPKHLITATGQRVTLRCSPRSGDLSVYWYQQSLDQGLQFLIQYYNGEERAKGNILERFSAQQFPDLHSELNLSSLELGDSALYFCASSVGQAGGSTEAFFGQGTRLTVV.

The gene calls are TRBV5-4 and TRBJ1-1; D gene ambiguous. This CDR3 is 13 amino acids long. With 5 bases removed from V and 4 bases from J, the gap between germline ends came to 12 bases. Germline-derived CDR1 and CDR2 are SGHNT and YYREEE (reference sequence). The CDR3 sequence is CASRYAPTTEAFF. CDR3 in DNA: TGTGCCAGCAGATATGCACCGACCACTGAAGCTTTCTTT.

J is TRBJ2-7 and V is TRBV29-1, with 11 bases identical to TRBD2. The ends lost 6 bases at V and 0 bases at J; junction bases unmatched: 4. Per germline, CDR1 SQVTM and CDR2 ANQGSEA. The CDR3 is 14 residues long. The DNA for the CDR3 is TGCAGCGTGGAGACTAGCGGGACCTCCTACGAGCAGTACTTC. Protein sequence: CSVETSGTSYEQYF.

The sample holds one count of this clone. CDR3 nucleotides: TGTGCCAGCAGCCTACAGGGTTACACTGAAGCTTTCTTT. This gives the protein CASSLQGYTEAFF. The rearrangement uses TRBV27 and TRBJ1-1; D is possibly TRBD1 (6 bases). V gave up 6 bases and J gave up 3 bases, with 11 bases separating them. This CDR3 is 13 amino acids long. Looked up from germline, CDR1 is MNHEY and CDR2 is SMNVEV (reference sequence).

The CDR3, as DNA: TGTGCCAGCAGTTTATACCCAGGGGACGACGAAGCTTTCTTT. This translates into CASSLYPGDDEAFF. The chain has TRBV27 and TRBJ1-1, with D perhaps matching TRBD1 (6 bases). CDR1 is MNHEY and CDR2 is SMNVEV in the germline V gene (reference sequence). Trimming removed 1 base from V and 8 bases from J, with 14 bases in between. The CDR3 is 14 residues long.

On this clone itself: Compared with germline, one end of the junction differs, possibly owing to a read error. This sequence joins TRBV27 and TRBJ1-1; D ambiguous. The CDR3 loop spans 12 amino acids. The germline V gene encodes CDR1 MNHEY and CDR2 SMNVEV (reference sequence). CDR3 nucleotides: TGTGCCAGCAGTTCACGCCCCGGGATTCTTATCTTT. Protein sequence: CASSSRPGILIF.

CDR3 nucleotide sequence: TGCGCCACCCACCATAGCGGGAGGCCTCACAATGAGCAGTTCTTC. Its translation is CATHHSGRPHNEQFF. This chain joins TRBV10-2 and TRBJ2-1, with 10 bases that match TRBD2. Germline V gene data show CDR1 as WSHSY and CDR2 as SAAADI. The CDR3 spans 15 residues. V dropped 10 bases and J dropped 5; count of bases not matched to a gene: 11.

The genes are TRBV6-1 and TRBJ2-7; TRBD2 aligns across 8 bases. J was trimmed by 2 bases and V by 6 bases; bases with no gene match: 9. Germline CDR1 and CDR2: MNHNS and SASEGT. CDR3 length: 15 amino acids. The CDR3 DNA reads TGTGCCAGCAGCGATCTTCTAGCGGGTGCCTACGAGCAGTACTTC. As protein: CASSDLLAGAYEQYF.

V and J are TRBV7-5 and TRBJ2-7. TRBV7-5 is deemed a pseudogene. The CDR3 is 16 amino acids. CDR3 protein: CVRDALRWLISYEQYF. The CDR3 region has the DNA TGTGTCCGAGACGCTCTAAGGTGGCTGATTTCCTACGAGCAGTACTTC.

This clone was detected a few times. J is TRBJ2-3 and V is TRBV7-9, with TRBD2 matching over 11 bases. There are 13 residues in the CDR3. Per germline, CDR1 SEHNR and CDR2 FQNEAQ (reference sequence). After removal of 5 bases from V and 10 bases from J, the junction contained 5 bases not matched to a gene. The CDR3 region has the DNA TGTGCCAGCAGCCGACTAGCGGGAATGGCGCAGTATTTT. Residues: CASSRLAGMAQYF.

V and J are TRBV7-9 and TRBJ2-6; no definite D call. The CDR3 spans 15 residues. Between the trimmed V and J ends, which lost 3 bases and 0 bases, there was a span of 6 bases. From germline, CDR1 is SEHNR and CDR2 FQNEAQ (reference sequence). CDR3: CASSFPSSGANVLTF. The CDR3 nucleotides are TGTGCCAGCAGCTTTCCTAGCTCTGGGGCCAACGTCCTGACTTTC.

The V call is TRBV28, the J call TRBJ1-2; maybe TRBD1 (6 bases). V was clipped by 2 bases and J by 1 base, with 11 bases between them. Germline CDR1 reads MDHEN; CDR2 reads SYDVKM. The CDR3 runs 15 residues. For the CDR3, the DNA is TGTGCCAGCAGTTTACAGGGGCTTAGTAACTATGGCTACACCTTC. This gives the protein CASSLQGLSNYGYTF.

The V gene is TRBV4-1, the J gene TRBJ2-1, with 9 bases that match TRBD1. From germline, CDR1 is MGHRA and CDR2 YSYEKL. This CDR3 comprises 15 residues. Germline trimming cut 1 base from V and 10 bases from J; bases unmatched to any gene: 8. The CDR3 coding sequence is TGCGCCAGCAGCCAAGCCACAGGGGGCTTTTCGGAGCAGTTCTTC. This encodes CASSQATGGFSEQFF.

The chain has TRBV27 and TRBJ2-1; 8 bases agree with TRBD1. From germline, CDR1 is MNHEY and CDR2 SMNVEV (reference sequence). The CDR3 is 14 amino acids. V dropped 5 bases and J dropped 7; count of bases not matched to a gene: 7. In nucleotides, the CDR3 is TGTGCCAGCAGTACCGGGACAGGTTATAATGAGCAGTTCTTC. Residues: CASSTGTGYNEQFF.

This clone was seen just once. The rearrangement links TRBV5-4 to TRBJ2-1; either TRBD1 or TRBD2 may fit D (5 bases each). V lost 3 bases, J lost 7 bases, and 14 bases lay in between. Looked up from germline, CDR1 is SGHNT and CDR2 is YYREEE (reference sequence). The CDR3 consists of 14 residues. CDR3 loop: CASSSNRDGNEQFF. DNA of the CDR3: TGTGCCAGCAGCTCCAACCGGGACGGGAATGAGCAGTTCTTC.

V gene TRBV5-1 combines with J gene TRBJ2-2; maybe TRBD1 (6 bases). The CDR3 sequence is 16 residues long. V dropped 4 bases and J dropped 3 bases, with 16 bases sitting between them. From germline, CDR1 is SGHRS and CDR2 YFSETQ. The CDR3 DNA follows: TGCGCCAGCAGCACACAGGGCCCCGCTGACACCGGGGAGCTGTTTTTT. Its translation is CASSTQGPADTGELFF.

The chain employs TRBV9 and TRBJ2-1; tentatively, D is TRBD2 (5 bases). Per the germline V gene, CDR1 is SGDLS and CDR2 is YYNGEE. The CDR3 runs to 15 residues. Between the trimmed V and J ends, which lost 7 bases and 4 bases, there was a span of 18 bases. The CDR3 DNA reads as TGTGCCAGCGAAAGGACTCGAGCGCCATACAATGAGCAGTTCTTC. This translates into CASERTRAPYNEQFF. The variable domain in full, with the rest retrieved from reference TRBV9 and TRBJ2-1, is DSGVTQTPKHLITATGQRVTLRCSPRSGDLSVYWYQQSLDQGLQFLIQYYNGEERAKGNILERFSAQQFPDLHSELNLSSLELGDSALYFCASERTRAPYNEQFFGPGTRLTVL.

The chain couples TRBV15 to TRBJ2-7; 10 nucleotides align to TRBD2. V gave up 5 bases and J gave up 4 bases; unmatched junction bases: 11. CDR3 length: 16 residues. Germline CDR1 and CDR2: LNHNV and YYDKDF (reference sequence). The CDR3 here is CATSGPRLAGAYEQYF. CDR3 bases: TGTGCCACCAGCGGCCCCCGGCTAGCGGGAGCTTACGAGCAGTACTTC.

This clone was counted only a few times. V gene TRBV6-5 combines with J gene TRBJ1-2, with unresolved D. Trimming took off 5 bases at V and 2 bases at J, with 12 bases between the two ends. Germline V gives CDR1 MNHEY, CDR2 SVGAGI. The CDR3 contains 14 residues. CDR3 loop: CASSHRQPNYGYTF. The CDR3 DNA follows: TGTGCCAGCAGTCACCGACAACCCAACTATGGCTACACCTTC.

The J gene is TRBJ1-5, the V gene TRBV27; D is undetermined. V was pared by 6 bases and J by 3 bases, with 12 bases between. The germline V gene has CDR1 MNHEY and CDR2 SMNVEV (reference sequence). The CDR3 runs 14 residues. In nucleotides, the CDR3 is TGTGCCAGCAGCCGAGGACGGTTCAATCAGCCCCAGCATTTT. Its protein product is CASSRGRFNQPQHF.

The CDR3, as DNA: TGCGCCAGCAGCCAGGGGCTAGCGGGAGTGCCTAGCACAGATACGCAGTATTTT. Its protein product is CASSQGLAGVPSTDTQYF. The V and J genes are TRBV4-3 and TRBJ2-3; TRBD2 matches at 10 bases. Germline V CDR1 and CDR2: LGHNA, YSLEER. Germline trimming cut 3 bases from V and 0 bases from J; bases unmatched to any gene: 9. This CDR3 comprises 18 residues.

This clone has a handful of counts. V is TRBV19 and J is TRBJ1-4, with D possibly TRBD1 on 5 matching bases. Germline V gene data show CDR1 as LNHDA and CDR2 as SQIVND (reference sequence). V lost 6 bases and J 11 bases, leaving 19 bases between the germline ends. CDR3 size: 14 residues. The CDR3 loop is CASSINAGTQKLFF. DNA of the CDR3: TGTGCCAGTAGCATCAACGCCGGGACGCAGAAACTGTTTTTT.